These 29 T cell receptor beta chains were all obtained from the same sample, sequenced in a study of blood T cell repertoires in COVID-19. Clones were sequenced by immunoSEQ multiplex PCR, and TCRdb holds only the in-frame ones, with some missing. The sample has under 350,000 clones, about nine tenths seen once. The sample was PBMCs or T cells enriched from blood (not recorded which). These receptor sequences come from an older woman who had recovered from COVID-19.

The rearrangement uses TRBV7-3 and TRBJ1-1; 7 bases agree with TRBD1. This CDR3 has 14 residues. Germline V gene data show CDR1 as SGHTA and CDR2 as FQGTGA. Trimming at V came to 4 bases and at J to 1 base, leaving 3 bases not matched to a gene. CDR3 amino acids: CASSWDRENTEAFF. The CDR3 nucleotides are TGTGCCAGCAGCTGGGACAGAGAGAACACTGAAGCTTTCTTT.

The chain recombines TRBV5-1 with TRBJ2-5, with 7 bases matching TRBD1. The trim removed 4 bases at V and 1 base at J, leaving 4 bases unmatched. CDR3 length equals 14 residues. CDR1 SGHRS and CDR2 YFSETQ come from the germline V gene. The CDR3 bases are TGCGCCAGCAGCCTGGGACAGCTCCAAGAGACCCAGTACTTC. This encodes CASSLGQLQETQYF.

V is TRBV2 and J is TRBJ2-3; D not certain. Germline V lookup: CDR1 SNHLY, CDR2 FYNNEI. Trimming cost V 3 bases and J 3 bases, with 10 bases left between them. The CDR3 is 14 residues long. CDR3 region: CASSEILPTDTQYF. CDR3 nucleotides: TGTGCCAGCAGTGAGATCCTACCGACAGATACGCAGTATTTT. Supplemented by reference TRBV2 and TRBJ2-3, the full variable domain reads EPEVTQTPSHQVTQMGQEVILRCVPISNHLYFYWYRQILGQKVEFLVSFYNNEISEKSEIFDDQFSVERPDGSNFTLKIRSTKLEDSAMYFCASSEILPTDTQYFGPGTRLTVL.

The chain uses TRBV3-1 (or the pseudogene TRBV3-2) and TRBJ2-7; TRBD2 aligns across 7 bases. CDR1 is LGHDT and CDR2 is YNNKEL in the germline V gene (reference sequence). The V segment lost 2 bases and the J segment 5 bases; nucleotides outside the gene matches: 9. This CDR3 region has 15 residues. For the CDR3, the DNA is TGTGCCAGCAGCCAACAGGCACTAGCGCGAAACGAGCAGTACTTC. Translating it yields CASSQQALARNEQYF.

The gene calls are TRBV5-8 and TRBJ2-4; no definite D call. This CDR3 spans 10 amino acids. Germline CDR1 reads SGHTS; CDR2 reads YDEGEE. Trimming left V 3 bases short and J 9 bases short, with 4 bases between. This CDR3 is CASSSVIQYF. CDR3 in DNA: TGTGCCAGCAGCTCGGTCATTCAGTACTTC. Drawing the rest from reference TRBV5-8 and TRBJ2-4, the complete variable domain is EAGVTQSPTHLIKTRGQQATLRCSPISGHTSVYWYQQALGLGLQFLLWYDEGEERNRGNFPPRFSGRQFPNYSSELNVNALELEDSALYLCASSSVIQYFGAGTRLSVL.

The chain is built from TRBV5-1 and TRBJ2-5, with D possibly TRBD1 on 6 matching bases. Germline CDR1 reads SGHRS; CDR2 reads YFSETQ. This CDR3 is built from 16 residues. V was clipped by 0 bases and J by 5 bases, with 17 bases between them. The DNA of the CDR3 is TGCGCCAGCAGCTTGGCAGGGGCGGCGGGTAGTGAGACCCAGTACTTC. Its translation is CASSLAGAAGSETQYF.

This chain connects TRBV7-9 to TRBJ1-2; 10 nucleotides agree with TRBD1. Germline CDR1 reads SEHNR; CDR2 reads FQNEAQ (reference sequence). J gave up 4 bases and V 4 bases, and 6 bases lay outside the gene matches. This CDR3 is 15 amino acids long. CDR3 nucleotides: TGTGCCAGCAGCTCCGGGACAGGGGTCCCCTATGGCTACACCTTC. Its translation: CASSSGTGVPYGYTF.

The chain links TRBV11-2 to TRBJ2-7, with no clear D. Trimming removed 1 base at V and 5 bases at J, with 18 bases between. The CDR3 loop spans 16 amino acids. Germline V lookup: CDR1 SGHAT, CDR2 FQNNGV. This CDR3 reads CASSLGSPNPEDEQYF. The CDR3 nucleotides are TGTGCCAGCAGCTTAGGCTCCCCCAACCCTGAGGACGAGCAGTACTTC.

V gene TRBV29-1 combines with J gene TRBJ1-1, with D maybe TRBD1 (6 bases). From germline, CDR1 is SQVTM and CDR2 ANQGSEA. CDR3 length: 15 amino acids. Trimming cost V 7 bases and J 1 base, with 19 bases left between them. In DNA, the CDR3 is TGCAGCGCGGCGACAGGTCTCCTAGCGAACACTGAAGCTTTCTTT. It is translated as CSAATGLLANTEAFF.

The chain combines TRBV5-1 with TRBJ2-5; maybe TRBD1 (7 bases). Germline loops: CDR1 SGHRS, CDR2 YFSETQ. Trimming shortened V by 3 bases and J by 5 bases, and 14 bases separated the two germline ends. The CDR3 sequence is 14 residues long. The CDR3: CASSSGDSYETQYF. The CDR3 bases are TGCGCCAGCAGCTCGGGGGACAGTTACGAGACCCAGTACTTC.

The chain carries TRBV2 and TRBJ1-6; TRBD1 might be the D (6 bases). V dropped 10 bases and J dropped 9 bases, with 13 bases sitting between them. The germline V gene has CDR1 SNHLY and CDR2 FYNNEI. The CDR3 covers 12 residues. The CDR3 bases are TGTGCCACCACAGGGTCTCGTTCACCCCTCCACTTT. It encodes CATTGSRSPLHF. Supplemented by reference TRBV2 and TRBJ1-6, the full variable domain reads EPEVTQTPSHQVTQMGQEVILRCVPISNHLYFYWYRQILGQKVEFLVSFYNNEISEKSEIFDDQFSVERPDGSNFTLKIRSTKLEDSAMYFCATTGSRSPLHFGNGTRLTVT.

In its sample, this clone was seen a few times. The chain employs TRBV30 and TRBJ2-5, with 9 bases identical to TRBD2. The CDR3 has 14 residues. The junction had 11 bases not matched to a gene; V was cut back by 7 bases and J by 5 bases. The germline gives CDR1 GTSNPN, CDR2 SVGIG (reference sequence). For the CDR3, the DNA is TGTGCCTCAAAAGGTGCGGGGGGGCCGGAGACCCAGTACTTC. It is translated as CASKGAGGPETQYF.

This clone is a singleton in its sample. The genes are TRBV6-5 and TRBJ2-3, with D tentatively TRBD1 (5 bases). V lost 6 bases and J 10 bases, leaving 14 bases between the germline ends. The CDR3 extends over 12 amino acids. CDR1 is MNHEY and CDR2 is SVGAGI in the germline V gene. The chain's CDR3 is CASRNRRRAQYF. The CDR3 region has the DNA TGTGCCAGCAGGAACAGGAGACGGGCGCAGTATTTT.

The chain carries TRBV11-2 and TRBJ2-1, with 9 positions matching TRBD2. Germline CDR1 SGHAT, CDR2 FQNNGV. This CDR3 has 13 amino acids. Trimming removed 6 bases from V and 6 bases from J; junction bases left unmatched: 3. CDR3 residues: CASRTSGRNEQFF. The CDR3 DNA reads TGTGCCAGCAGGACTAGCGGACGCAATGAGCAGTTCTTC.

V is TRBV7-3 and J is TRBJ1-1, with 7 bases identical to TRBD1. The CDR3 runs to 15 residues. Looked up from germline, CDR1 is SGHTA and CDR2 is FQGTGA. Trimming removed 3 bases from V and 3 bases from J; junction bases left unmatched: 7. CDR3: CASSLDRDSYTEAFF. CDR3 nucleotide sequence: TGTGCCAGCAGCTTGGACCGGGACAGCTACACTGAAGCTTTCTTT. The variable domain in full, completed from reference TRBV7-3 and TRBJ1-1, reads GAGVSQTPSNKVTEKGKYVELRCDPISGHTALYWYRQSLGQGPEFLIYFQGTGAADDSGLPNDRFFAVRPEGSVSTLKIQRTERGDSAVYLCASSLDRDSYTEAFFGQGTRLTVV.

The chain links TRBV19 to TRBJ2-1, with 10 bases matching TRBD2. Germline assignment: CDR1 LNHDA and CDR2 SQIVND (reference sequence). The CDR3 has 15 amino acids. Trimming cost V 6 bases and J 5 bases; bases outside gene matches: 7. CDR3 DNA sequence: TGTGCCAGTAGGATGGGAAGCGGGGGGGACAATGAGCAGTTCTTC. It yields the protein CASRMGSGGDNEQFF.

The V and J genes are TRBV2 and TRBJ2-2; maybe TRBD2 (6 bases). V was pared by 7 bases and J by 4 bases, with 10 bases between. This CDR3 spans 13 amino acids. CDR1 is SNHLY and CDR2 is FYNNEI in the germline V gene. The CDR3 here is CASTWDSTGELFF. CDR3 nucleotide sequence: TGTGCCAGCACCTGGGACTCCACCGGGGAGCTGTTTTTT.

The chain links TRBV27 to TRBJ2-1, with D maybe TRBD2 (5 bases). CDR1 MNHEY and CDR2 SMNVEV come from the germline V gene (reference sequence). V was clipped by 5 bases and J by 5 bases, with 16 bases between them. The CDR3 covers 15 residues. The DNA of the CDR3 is TGTGCCAGCAGTGAGCGGATACCAATCCACAATGAGCAGTTCTTC. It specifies CASSERIPIHNEQFF.

CDR3 amino acids: CASSTSTGPGTEAFF. The DNA of the CDR3 is TGTGCCAGTAGTACCTCGACAGGACCGGGCACTGAAGCTTTCTTT. The chain carries TRBV19 and TRBJ1-1, with D possibly TRBD1 on 6 matching bases. This CDR3 comprises 15 residues. Trimming took 4 bases from V and 4 from J, leaving 16 bases between them. Per the germline V gene, CDR1 is LNHDA and CDR2 is SQIVND (reference sequence).

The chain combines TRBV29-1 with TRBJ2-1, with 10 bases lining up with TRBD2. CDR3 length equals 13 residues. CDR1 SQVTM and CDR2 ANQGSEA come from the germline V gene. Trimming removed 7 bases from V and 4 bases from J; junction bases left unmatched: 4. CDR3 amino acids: CSGQTSGYNEQFF. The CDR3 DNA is TGCAGCGGCCAGACTAGCGGGTACAATGAGCAGTTCTTC.

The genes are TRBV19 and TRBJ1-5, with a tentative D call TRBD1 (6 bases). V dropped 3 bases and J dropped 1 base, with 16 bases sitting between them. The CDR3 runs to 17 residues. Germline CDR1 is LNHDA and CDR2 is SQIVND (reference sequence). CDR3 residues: CASSIQRAGGSNQPQHF. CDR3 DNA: TGTGCCAGTAGTATCCAGAGGGCGGGGGGCAGCAATCAGCCCCAGCATTTT.

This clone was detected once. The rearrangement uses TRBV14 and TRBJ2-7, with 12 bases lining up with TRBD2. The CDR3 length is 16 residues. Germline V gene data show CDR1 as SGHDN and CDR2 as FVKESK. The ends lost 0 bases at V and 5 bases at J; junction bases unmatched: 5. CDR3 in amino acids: CASSQDRRTSGDEQYF. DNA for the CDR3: TGTGCCAGCAGCCAAGATCGTAGGACTAGCGGGGACGAGCAGTACTTC.

The DNA of the CDR3 is TGTGCCAGTAGTATCTTACAGGGCCGTCCCCAGCATTTT. It translates to CASSILQGRPQHF. The rearrangement links TRBV19 to TRBJ1-5, with D possibly being TRBD1 (6 bases). Deletions cut 3 bases from V and 10 bases from J, with 13 bases between. Germline loops: CDR1 LNHDA, CDR2 SQIVND (reference sequence). CDR3 length equals 13 residues.

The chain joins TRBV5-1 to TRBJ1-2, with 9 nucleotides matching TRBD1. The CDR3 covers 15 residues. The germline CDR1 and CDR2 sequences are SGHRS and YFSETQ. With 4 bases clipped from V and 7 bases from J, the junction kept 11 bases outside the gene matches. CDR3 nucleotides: TGCGCCAGCAGCCTCACCTCACAGGGGGCAGGTGGCTACACCTTC. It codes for CASSLTSQGAGGYTF.

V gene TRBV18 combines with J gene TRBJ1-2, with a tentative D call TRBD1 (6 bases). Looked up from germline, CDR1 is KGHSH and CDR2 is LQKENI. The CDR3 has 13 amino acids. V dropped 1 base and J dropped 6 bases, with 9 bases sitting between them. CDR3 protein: CASSPRTEDGYTF. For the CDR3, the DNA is TGTGCCAGCTCACCACGGACAGAGGATGGCTACACCTTC. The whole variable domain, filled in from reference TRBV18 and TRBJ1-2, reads NAGVMQNPRHLVRRRGQEARLRCSPMKGHSHVYWYRQLPEEGLKFMVYLQKENIIDESGMPKERFSAEFPKEGPSILRIQQVVRGDSAAYFCASSPRTEDGYTFGSGTRLTVV.

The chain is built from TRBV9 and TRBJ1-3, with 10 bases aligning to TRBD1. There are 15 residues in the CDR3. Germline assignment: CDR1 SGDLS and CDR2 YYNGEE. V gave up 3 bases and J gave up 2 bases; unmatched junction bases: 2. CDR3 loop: CASSAGQGTGNTIYF. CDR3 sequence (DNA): TGTGCCAGCAGCGCGGGACAGGGGACTGGAAACACCATATATTTT. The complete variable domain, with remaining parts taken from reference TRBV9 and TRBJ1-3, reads DSGVTQTPKHLITATGQRVTLRCSPRSGDLSVYWYQQSLDQGLQFLIQYYNGEERAKGNILERFSAQQFPDLHSELNLSSLELGDSALYFCASSAGQGTGNTIYFGEGSWLTVV.

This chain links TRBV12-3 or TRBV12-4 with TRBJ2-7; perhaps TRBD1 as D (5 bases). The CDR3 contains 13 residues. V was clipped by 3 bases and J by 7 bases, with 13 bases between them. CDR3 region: CASSFYRGREQYF. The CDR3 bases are TGTGCCAGCAGTTTTTATAGGGGAAGGGAGCAGTACTTC.

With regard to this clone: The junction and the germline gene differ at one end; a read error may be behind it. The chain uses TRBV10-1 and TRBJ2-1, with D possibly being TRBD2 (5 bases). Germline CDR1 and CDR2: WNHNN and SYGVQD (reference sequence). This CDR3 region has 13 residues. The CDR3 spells CATSRSGYNEQFF. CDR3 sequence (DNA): TGCGCCACCAGTAGAAGCGGCTACAATGAGCAGTTCTTC.

This CDR3 reads CASSLGWRGKNEQFF. Here the CDR3 DNA reads TGTGCCAGCAGCTTAGGGTGGAGAGGGAAGAATGAGCAGTTCTTC. V usage is TRBV11-3 and J usage is TRBJ2-1; D is perhaps TRBD2 (5 bases). This CDR3 region has 15 residues. The germline V and J ends were trimmed by 1 base and 7 bases, with 14 bases remaining between them. From germline, CDR1 is SGHNT and CDR2 YENEEA.